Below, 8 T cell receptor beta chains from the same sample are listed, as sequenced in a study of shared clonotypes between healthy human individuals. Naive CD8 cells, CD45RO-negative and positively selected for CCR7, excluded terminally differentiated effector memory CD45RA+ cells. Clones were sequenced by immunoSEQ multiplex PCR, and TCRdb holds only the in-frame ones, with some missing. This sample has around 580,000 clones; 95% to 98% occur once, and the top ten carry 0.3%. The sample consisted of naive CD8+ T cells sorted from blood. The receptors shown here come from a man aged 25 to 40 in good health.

In DNA, the CDR3 is TGCAGCGTTGATGGTCGGTACAATGAGCAGTTCTTC. It codes for CSVDGRYNEQFF. The chain employs TRBV29-1 and TRBJ2-1, with D hard to call. This CDR3 contains 12 residues. V was cut by 3 bases and J by 4 bases, with 7 bases left in between. CDR1 is SQVTM, CDR2 ANQGSEA, per germline.

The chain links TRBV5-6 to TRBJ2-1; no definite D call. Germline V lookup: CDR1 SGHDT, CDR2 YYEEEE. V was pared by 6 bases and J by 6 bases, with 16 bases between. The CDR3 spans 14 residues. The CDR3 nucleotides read TGTGCCAGCACCGACCCCACAAACCCCAATGAGCAGTTCTTC. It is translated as CASTDPTNPNEQFF.

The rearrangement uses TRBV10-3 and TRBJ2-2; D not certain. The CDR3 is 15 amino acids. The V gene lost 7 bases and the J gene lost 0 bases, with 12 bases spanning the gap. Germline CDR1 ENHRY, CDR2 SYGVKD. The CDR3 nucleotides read TGTGCCATCATTCCGGACCTTGCGAACACCGGGGAGCTGTTTTTT. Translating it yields CAIIPDLANTGELFF.

CDR3 in DNA: TGTGCCAGCTCACCATACGCAGGGACCTACGAGCAGTACTTC. As protein: CASSPYAGTYEQYF. The chain uses TRBV18 and TRBJ2-7, with D tentatively TRBD1 (5 bases). The CDR3 has 14 residues. The germline V and J ends were trimmed by 2 bases and 2 bases, with 10 bases remaining between them. Per germline, CDR1 KGHSH and CDR2 LQKENI.

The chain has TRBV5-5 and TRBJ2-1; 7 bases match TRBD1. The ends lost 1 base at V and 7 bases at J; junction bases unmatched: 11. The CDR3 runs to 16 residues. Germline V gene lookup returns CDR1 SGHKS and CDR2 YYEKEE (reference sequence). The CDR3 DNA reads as TGTGCCAGCAGCTTGTATTTTGGGGCAGGGGGAAATGAGCAGTTCTTC. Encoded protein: CASSLYFGAGGNEQFF.

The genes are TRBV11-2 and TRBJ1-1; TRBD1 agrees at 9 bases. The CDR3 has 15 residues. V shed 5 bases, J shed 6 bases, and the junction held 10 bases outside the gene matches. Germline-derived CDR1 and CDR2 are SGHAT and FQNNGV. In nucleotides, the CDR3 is TGTGCCAGCAGCCAGTGGGACAGGGAGGATGCTGAAGCTTTCTTT. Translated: CASSQWDREDAEAFF. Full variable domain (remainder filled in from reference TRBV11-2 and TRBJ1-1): EAGVAQSPRYKIIEKRQSVAFWCNPISGHATLYWYQQILGQGPKLLIQFQNNGVVDDSQLPKDRFSAERLKGVDSTLKIQPAKLEDSAVYLCASSQWDREDAEAFFGQGTRLTVV.

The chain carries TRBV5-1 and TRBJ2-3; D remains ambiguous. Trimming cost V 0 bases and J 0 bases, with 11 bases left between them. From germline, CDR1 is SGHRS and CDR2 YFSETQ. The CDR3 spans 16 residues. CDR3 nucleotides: TGCGCCAGCAGCTTGGAACGCGGTACTAGCACAGATACGCAGTATTTT. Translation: CASSLERGTSTDTQYF.

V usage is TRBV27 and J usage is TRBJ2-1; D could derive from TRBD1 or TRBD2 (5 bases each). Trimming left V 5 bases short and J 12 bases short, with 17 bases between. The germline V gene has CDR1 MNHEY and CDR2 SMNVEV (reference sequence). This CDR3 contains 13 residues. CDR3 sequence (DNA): TGTGCCAGCAGTAAGGGACCCCCGTTGGGGCAGTTCTTC. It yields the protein CASSKGPPLGQFF.